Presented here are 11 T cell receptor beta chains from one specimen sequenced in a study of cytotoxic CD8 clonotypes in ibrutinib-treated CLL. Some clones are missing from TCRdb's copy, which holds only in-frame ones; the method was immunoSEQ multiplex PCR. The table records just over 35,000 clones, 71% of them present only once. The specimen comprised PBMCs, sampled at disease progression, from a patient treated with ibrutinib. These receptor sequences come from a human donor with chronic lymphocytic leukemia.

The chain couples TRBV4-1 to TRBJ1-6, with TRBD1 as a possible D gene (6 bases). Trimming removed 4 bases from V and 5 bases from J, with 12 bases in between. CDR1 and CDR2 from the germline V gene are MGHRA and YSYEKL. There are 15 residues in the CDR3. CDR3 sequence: CASSLRDTNNSPLHF. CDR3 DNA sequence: TGCGCCAGCAGCCTCCGGGACACCAATAATTCACCCCTCCACTTT.

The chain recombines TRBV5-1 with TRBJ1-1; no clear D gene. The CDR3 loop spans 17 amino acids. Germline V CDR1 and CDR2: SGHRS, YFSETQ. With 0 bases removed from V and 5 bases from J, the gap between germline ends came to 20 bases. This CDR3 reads CASSLAVGLVGVTEAFF. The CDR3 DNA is TGCGCCAGCAGCTTGGCCGTAGGGCTAGTCGGTGTAACTGAAGCTTTCTTT.

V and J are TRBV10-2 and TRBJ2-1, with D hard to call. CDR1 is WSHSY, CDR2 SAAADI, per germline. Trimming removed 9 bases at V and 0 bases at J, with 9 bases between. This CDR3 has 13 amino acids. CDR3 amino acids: CASAKGSYNEQFF. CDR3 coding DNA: TGCGCCAGTGCGAAGGGCTCCTACAATGAGCAGTTCTTC.

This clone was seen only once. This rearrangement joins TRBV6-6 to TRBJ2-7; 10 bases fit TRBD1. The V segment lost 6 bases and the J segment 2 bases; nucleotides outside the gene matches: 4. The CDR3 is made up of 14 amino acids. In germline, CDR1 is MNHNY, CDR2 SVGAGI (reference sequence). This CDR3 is CASSPDRGAYEQYF. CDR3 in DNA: TGTGCCAGCAGCCCGGACAGGGGGGCCTACGAGCAGTACTTC.

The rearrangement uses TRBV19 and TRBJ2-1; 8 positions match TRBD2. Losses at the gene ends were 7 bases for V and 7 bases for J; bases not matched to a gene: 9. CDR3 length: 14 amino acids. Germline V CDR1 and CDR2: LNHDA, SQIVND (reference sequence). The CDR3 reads CASTKPGLENEQFF. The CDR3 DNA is TGTGCCAGTACCAAACCGGGACTAGAGAATGAGCAGTTCTTC.

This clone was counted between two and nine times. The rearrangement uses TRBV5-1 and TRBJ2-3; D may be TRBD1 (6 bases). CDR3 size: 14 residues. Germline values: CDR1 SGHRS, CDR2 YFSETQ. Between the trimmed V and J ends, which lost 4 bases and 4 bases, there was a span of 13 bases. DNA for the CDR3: TGCGCCAGCAGCCGTCAGGGGCGGGCAGATACGCAGTATTTT. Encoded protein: CASSRQGRADTQYF.

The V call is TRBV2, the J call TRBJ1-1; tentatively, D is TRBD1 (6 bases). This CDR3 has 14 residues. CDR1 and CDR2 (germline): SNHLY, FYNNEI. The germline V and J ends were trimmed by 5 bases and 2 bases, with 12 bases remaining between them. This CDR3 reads CASSPGQPNTEAFF. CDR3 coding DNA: TGTGCCAGCAGTCCAGGACAGCCTAACACTGAAGCTTTCTTT.

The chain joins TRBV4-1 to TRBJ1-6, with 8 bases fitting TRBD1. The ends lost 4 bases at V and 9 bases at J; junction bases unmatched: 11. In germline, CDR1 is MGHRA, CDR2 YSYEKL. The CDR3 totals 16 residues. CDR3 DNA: TGCGCCAGCAGCCCCATTCCGGACAGGGTGGGTTCACCCCTCCACTTT. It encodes CASSPIPDRVGSPLHF.

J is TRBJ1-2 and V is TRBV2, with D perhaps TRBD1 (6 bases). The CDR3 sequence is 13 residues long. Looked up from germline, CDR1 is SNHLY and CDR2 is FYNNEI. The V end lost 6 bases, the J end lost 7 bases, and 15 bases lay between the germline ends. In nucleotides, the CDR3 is TGTGCCAGCAGCAACAGGGTCTCCTTTGGCTACACCTTC. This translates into CASSNRVSFGYTF.

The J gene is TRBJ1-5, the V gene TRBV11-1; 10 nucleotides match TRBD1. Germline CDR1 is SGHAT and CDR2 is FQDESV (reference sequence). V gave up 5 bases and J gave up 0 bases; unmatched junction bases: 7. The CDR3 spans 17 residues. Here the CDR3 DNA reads TGTGCCAGCAGCACTGGACAGGGGGGTTATAGCAATCAGCCCCAGCATTTT. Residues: CASSTGQGGYSNQPQHF.

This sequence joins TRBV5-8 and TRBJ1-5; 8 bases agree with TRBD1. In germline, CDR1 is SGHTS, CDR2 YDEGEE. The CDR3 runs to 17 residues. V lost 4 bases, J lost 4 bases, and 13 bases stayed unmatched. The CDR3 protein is CASSPAHGTGGNQPQHF. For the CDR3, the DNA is TGTGCCAGCAGCCCCGCACACGGTACAGGGGGGAATCAGCCCCAGCATTTT. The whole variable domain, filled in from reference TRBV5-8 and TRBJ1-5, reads EAGVTQSPTHLIKTRGQQATLRCSPISGHTSVYWYQQALGLGLQFLLWYDEGEERNRGNFPPRFSGRQFPNYSSELNVNALELEDSALYLCASSPAHGTGGNQPQHFGDGTRLSIL.